Presented here are 20 T cell receptor beta chains from one specimen sequenced in a study of OX40 agonist ivuxolimab in advanced cancers. The protocol was immunoSEQ multiplex PCR, while the TCRdb copy is restricted to in-frame clones and leaves out a portion. The table includes some 77,000 clones, around 92% detected once. Here the sequenced sample was CD4+ or CD8+ T cells sorted from blood, taken in a trial of the OX40 agonist ivuxolimab. These receptors were obtained from an adult with an advanced solid tumor such as melanoma, head and neck, liver or kidney cancer.

The rearrangement links TRBV30 to TRBJ2-5, with a tentative D call TRBD1 (6 bases). CDR1 is GTSNPN, CDR2 SVGIG, per germline (reference sequence). Trimming shortened V by 3 bases and J by 5 bases, and 22 bases separated the two germline ends. The CDR3 consists of 16 residues. DNA of the CDR3: TGTGCCTGGAGCCCCAGGGGCCCGAGGGTGCGCGAGACCCAGTACTTC. Its protein product is CAWSPRGPRVRETQYF.

Details on this clone: The same CDR3 is also encoded by other DNA sequences in this sample. The V and J genes are TRBV27 and TRBJ1-2; 9 nucleotides align to TRBD1. CDR1 MNHEY and CDR2 SMNVEV come from the germline V gene (reference sequence). The V and J ends lost 6 bases and 7 bases, in that order; junction bases with no gene match: 3. The CDR3 totals 12 residues. The DNA of the CDR3 is TGTGCCAGCAGCACAGGGGGCTCTGGCTACACCTTC. Translated: CASSTGGSGYTF.

This clone was picked up one time. The genes are TRBV9 and TRBJ2-2; TRBD1 is a possible D gene (5 bases). The CDR3 has 13 residues. Germline CDR1 SGDLS, CDR2 YYNGEE. Trimming shortened V by 0 bases and J by 13 bases, and 13 bases separated the two germline ends. The CDR3 coding sequence is TGTGCCAGCAGCGTAGGGGGCGTCGGGCTGCTGTTTTTT. Its translation: CASSVGGVGLLFF.

The rearrangement joins TRBV2 to TRBJ2-2; 10 bases are shared with TRBD1. The CDR3 contains 15 residues. Trimming at V came to 5 bases and at J to 4 bases, leaving 4 bases not matched to a gene. The germline V gene has CDR1 SNHLY and CDR2 FYNNEI. The CDR3 protein is CASSQGQGSTGELFF. The CDR3 coding sequence is TGTGCCAGCAGTCAGGGACAGGGGAGCACCGGGGAGCTGTTTTTT.

The V call is TRBV7-9, the J call TRBJ2-3, with D hard to call. CDR3 size: 12 residues. Germline CDR1 SEHNR, CDR2 FQNEAQ (reference sequence). V lost 3 bases and J 4 bases, leaving 5 bases between the germline ends. In DNA, the CDR3 is TGTGCCAGCAGCTTTTTGCCAGATACGCAGTATTTT. It is translated as CASSFLPDTQYF.

The chain couples TRBV6-1 to TRBJ2-4; no reliable D call. Germline CDR1 and CDR2: MNHNS and SASEGT. V dropped 0 bases and J dropped 0 bases, with 9 bases sitting between them. This CDR3 spans 16 amino acids. The CDR3 protein is CASSEAETLAKNIQYF. The DNA of the CDR3 is TGTGCCAGCAGTGAAGCGGAGACACTAGCCAAAAACATTCAGTACTTC.

In its sample, this clone was seen once. The genes are TRBV7-9 and TRBJ1-1; D remains unclear. CDR3 length equals 14 residues. Germline V gives CDR1 SEHNR, CDR2 FQNEAQ (reference sequence). The V and J ends lost 8 bases and 0 bases respectively, with 13 bases between them. Here the CDR3 DNA reads TGTGCCAGCGTAGGGCTCCCCTTGAACACTGAAGCTTTCTTT. As protein: CASVGLPLNTEAFF. Supplemented by reference TRBV7-9 and TRBJ1-1, the full variable domain reads DTGVSQNPRHKITKRGQNVTFRCDPISEHNRLYWYRQTLGQGPEFLTYFQNEAQLEKSRLLSDRFSAERPKGSFSTLEIQRTEQGDSAMYLCASVGLPLNTEAFFGQGTRLTVV.

The chain uses TRBV4-3 and TRBJ1-6; unclear D gene. The CDR3 is made up of 16 amino acids. Germline lookup yields CDR1 LGHNA and CDR2 YSLEER. With 0 bases removed from V and 4 bases from J, the gap between germline ends came to 10 bases. CDR3 DNA sequence: TGCGCCAGCAGCCAAGATTATCGGTTGTATAATTCACCCCTCCACTTT. Its protein is CASSQDYRLYNSPLHF.

The rearrangement uses TRBV12-2 and TRBJ1-1. TRBV12-2 is termed a pseudogene. This CDR3 has 16 amino acids. CDR3 amino acids: CASRLVRDPMNTEAFF. Here the CDR3 DNA reads TGTGCAAGTCGCTTAGTCAGGGACCCAATGAACACTGAAGCTTTCTTT.

This clone was found a few times. V gene TRBV19 combines with J gene TRBJ1-5; D call uncertain. CDR1 is LNHDA and CDR2 is SQIVND in the germline V gene (reference sequence). The CDR3 has 15 residues. The germline V and J ends were trimmed by 2 bases and 6 bases, with 14 bases remaining between them. The CDR3 DNA follows: TGTGCCAGTAGTATACCACCGGATTGGGGTCAGCCCCAGCATTTT. Its protein product is CASSIPPDWGQPQHF.

The rearrangement joins TRBV19 to TRBJ1-1; unclear D gene. This CDR3 is built from 15 residues. V was clipped by 5 bases and J by 3 bases, with 16 bases between them. From germline, CDR1 is LNHDA and CDR2 SQIVND (reference sequence). The CDR3 DNA reads TGTGCCAGTAGTCCTCTTTCGAAAACCTACACTGAAGCTTTCTTT. Protein: CASSPLSKTYTEAFF.

The rearrangement joins TRBV19 to TRBJ1-2, with D tentatively TRBD1 (6 bases). The germline gives CDR1 LNHDA, CDR2 SQIVND (reference sequence). The CDR3 contains 13 residues. Trimming took off 5 bases at V and 5 bases at J, with 12 bases between the two ends. DNA for the CDR3: TGTGCCAGTAGTCCACAGGGTCTGTATGGCTACACCTTC. It translates to CASSPQGLYGYTF.

This clone was detected only a few times. The chain has TRBV7-9 and TRBJ1-1; D gene ambiguous. The CDR3 contains 13 residues. V was shortened by 4 bases and J by 1 base, with 7 bases between the two germline ends. Germline loops: CDR1 SEHNR, CDR2 FQNEAQ (reference sequence). As DNA, the CDR3 is TGTGCCAGCAGCTCCCCGGGGAACACTGAAGCTTTCTTT. This translates into CASSSPGNTEAFF. Looking up the rest from reference TRBV7-9 and TRBJ1-1 gives the full variable domain: DTGVSQNPRHKITKRGQNVTFRCDPISEHNRLYWYRQTLGQGPEFLTYFQNEAQLEKSRLLSDRFSAERPKGSFSTLEIQRTEQGDSAMYLCASSSPGNTEAFFGQGTRLTVV.

This chain uses TRBV13 with TRBJ2-7; the match to TRBD2 covers 8 bases. J gave up 2 bases and V 3 bases, and 3 bases lay outside the gene matches. Looked up from germline, CDR1 is PRHDT and CDR2 is FYEKMQ (reference sequence). The CDR3 consists of 14 residues. Written as DNA, the CDR3 is TGTGCCAGCAGCTTGGGGACTAGTCCCTACGAGCAGTACTTC. As protein: CASSLGTSPYEQYF.

This chain joins TRBV9 and TRBJ2-7; 7 nucleotides match TRBD1. Germline values: CDR1 SGDLS, CDR2 YYNGEE. The length of the CDR3 is 14 residues. J lost 5 bases, V lost 0 bases, and 5 bases had no gene match. The CDR3 DNA is TGTGCCAGCAGCGTAGTGGACAGGCACGACGAGCAGTACTTC. It codes for CASSVVDRHDEQYF.

The V and J genes are TRBV7-9 and TRBJ2-5; a weak D match, TRBD1 (5 bases). Germline V gene data show CDR1 as SEHNR and CDR2 as FQNEAQ (reference sequence). The V and J ends lost 5 bases and 10 bases respectively, with 14 bases between them. This CDR3 comprises 12 residues. CDR3 nucleotides: TGTGCCAGCAGCCTATATGACCAGGGCCAGTACTTC. Its protein product is CASSLYDQGQYF. The full variable domain, completed using reference TRBV7-9 and TRBJ2-5, is DTGVSQNPRHKITKRGQNVTFRCDPISEHNRLYWYRQTLGQGPEFLTYFQNEAQLEKSRLLSDRFSAERPKGSFSTLEIQRTEQGDSAMYLCASSLYDQGQYFGPGTRLLVL.

This chain connects TRBV27 to TRBJ1-3, with D perhaps matching TRBD1 (5 bases). Germline CDR1 and CDR2: MNHEY and SMNVEV (reference sequence). This CDR3 has 15 residues. Trimming removed 5 bases at V and 8 bases at J, with 19 bases between. The CDR3 sequence: CASSPHPAGEDTIYF. For the CDR3, the DNA is TGTGCCAGCAGTCCTCATCCAGCGGGGGAGGACACCATATATTTT.

CDR3 coding DNA: TGTGCCAGCAGCTTAGTGGTGGGCGCAACTGCTGGAAACACCATATATTTT. It is translated as CASSLVVGATAGNTIYF. J is TRBJ1-3 and V is TRBV7-6, with unresolved D. Trimming stripped 1 base from V and 2 bases from J, with 15 bases between. The CDR3 is 17 amino acids. CDR1 and CDR2 from the germline V gene are SGHVS and FNYEAQ.

The chain has TRBV5-1 and TRBJ1-2, with TRBD1 identical over 7 bases. The CDR3 sequence is 16 residues long. The V gene's germline CDR1 is SGHRS and CDR2 YFSETQ. V shed 3 bases and J 4 bases; nucleotides not matched to a gene: 12. The CDR3 protein is CASSSEPGQSFYGYTF. DNA for the CDR3: TGCGCCAGCAGCTCGGAACCGGGACAGTCCTTCTATGGCTACACCTTC.

This clone was observed a few times. This chain links TRBV29-1 with TRBJ1-2; D uncertain. Germline lookup yields CDR1 SQVTM and CDR2 ANQGSEA. This CDR3 has 12 amino acids. Trimming shortened V by 3 bases and J by 8 bases, and 13 bases separated the two germline ends. DNA of the CDR3: TGCAGCGTTGAGAGCGTTCCGTCGGGCTACACCTTC. Protein product: CSVESVPSGYTF.